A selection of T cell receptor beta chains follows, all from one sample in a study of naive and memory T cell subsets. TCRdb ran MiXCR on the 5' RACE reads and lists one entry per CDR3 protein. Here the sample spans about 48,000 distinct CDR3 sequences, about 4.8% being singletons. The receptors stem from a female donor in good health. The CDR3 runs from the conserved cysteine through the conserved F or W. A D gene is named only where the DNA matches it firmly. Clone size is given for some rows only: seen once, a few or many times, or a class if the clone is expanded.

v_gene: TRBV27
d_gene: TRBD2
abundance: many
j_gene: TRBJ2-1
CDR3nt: TGTGCCAGCAGTTTATTGGGCGGGAGAGGTAGCAATGAGCAGTTCTTC
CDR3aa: CASSLLGGRGSNEQFF

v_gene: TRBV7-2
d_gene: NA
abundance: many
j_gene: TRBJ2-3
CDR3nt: TGTGCCAGCAGCTTAGATTCCTATGGGGGCACAGATACGCAGTATTTT
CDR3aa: CASSLDSYGGTDTQYF

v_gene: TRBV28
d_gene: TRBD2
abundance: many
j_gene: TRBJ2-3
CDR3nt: TGTGCCAGCAGTACCCAGACTAGCCCAAATGGTGCAGATACGCAGTATTTT
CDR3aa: CASSTQTSPNGADTQYF

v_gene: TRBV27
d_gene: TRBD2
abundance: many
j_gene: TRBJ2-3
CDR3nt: TGTGCCAGCAGTTTCGCGGGAGCCCCAGATACGCAGTATTTT
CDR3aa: CASSFAGAPDTQYF

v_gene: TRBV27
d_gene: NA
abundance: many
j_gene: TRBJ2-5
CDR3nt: TGTGCCAGCAGTTTCCTCCAAGAGACCCAGTACTTC
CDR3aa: CASSFLQETQYF

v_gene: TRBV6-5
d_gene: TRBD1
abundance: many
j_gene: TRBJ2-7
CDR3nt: TGTGCCAGCACCGGAGGACAGGGTTACGAGCAGTACTTC
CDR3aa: CASTGGQGYEQYF

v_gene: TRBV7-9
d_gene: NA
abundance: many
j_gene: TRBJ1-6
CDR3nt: TGTGCCAGCAGCTTAGCGCTTTCTTATAATTCACCCCTCCACTTT
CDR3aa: CASSLALSYNSPLHF

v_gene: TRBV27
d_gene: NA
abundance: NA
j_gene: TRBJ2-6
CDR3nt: TGTGCCAGCAGTTCACATCGCTCTGGGGCCAACGTCCTGACTTTC
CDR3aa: CASSSHRSGANVLTF

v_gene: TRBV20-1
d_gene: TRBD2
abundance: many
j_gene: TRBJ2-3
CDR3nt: TGCAGTGCTAGAGATCCCCGACTAGCGGGACGCACAGATACGCAGTATTTT
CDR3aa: CSARDPRLAGRTDTQYF

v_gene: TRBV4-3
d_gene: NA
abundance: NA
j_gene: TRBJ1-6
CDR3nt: TGCGCCAGCAGCCCCGTGGGGACTAGACCCCTCCACTTT
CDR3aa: CASSPVGTRPLHF

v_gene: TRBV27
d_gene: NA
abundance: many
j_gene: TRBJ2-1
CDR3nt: TGTGCCAGCAGTGCCCGGGCCTTACCCTATAGGGAGCAGTTCTTC
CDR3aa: CASSARALPYREQFF

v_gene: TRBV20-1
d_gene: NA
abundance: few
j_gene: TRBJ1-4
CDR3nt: TGCAGTGCTGGAGAGGCAGCTAATGAAAAACTGTTTTTT
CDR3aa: CSAGEAANEKLFF

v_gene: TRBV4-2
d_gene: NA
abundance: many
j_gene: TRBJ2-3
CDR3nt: TGTGCCAGCAGCCAAGATGGTGCGCAAGATACGCAGTATTTT
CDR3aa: CASSQDGAQDTQYF

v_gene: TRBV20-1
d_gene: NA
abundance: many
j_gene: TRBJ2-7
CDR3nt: TGCAGTGCTAGTCCACCGACTCTCAGCTCCTACGAGCAGTACTTC
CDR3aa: CSASPPTLSSYEQYF

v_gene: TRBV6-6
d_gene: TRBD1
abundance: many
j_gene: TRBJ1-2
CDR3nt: TGTGCCAGCTCGGACAGGAATTTCTATGGCTACACCTTC
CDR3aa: CASSDRNFYGYTF

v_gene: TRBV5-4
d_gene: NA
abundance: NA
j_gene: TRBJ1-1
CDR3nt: TGTGCCAGCACCCCTAAGGCGGGGGGGACCACTGAAGCTTTCTTT
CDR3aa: CASTPKAGGTTEAFF

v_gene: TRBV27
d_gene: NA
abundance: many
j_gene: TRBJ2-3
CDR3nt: TGTGCCAGCAGTTTCATGGGAGGTGGCGTTAGCACAGATACGCAGTATTTT
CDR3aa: CASSFMGGGVSTDTQYF

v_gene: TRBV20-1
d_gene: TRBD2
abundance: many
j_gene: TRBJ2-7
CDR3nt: TGCAGTGTTCGCCCCCTGGCTGGACTAGCGGAGTTCTACGAGCAGTACTTC
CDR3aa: CSVRPLAGLAEFYEQYF

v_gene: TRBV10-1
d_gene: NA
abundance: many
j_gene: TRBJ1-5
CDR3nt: TGCGCCAGCAGTGAGCAACAGGGAATCCAGCCCCAGCATTTT
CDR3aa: CASSEQQGIQPQHF

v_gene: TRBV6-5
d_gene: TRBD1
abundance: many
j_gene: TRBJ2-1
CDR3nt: TGTGCCAGCAGTCCAGCCGGGACAGGGTTACATGAGCAGTTCTTC
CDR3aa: CASSPAGTGLHEQFF

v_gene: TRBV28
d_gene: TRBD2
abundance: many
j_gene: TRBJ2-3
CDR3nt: TGTGCCACGAAAGCGGGAGGGTCTGTAGAGGGTAACGGCCCCGGAGATACGCAGTATTTT
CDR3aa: CATKAGGSVEGNGPGDTQYF

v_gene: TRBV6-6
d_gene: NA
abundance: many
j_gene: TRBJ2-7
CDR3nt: TGTGCCAGCAGTCGACAGCAGACCTACGAGCAGTACTTC
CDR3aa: CASSRQQTYEQYF